A single sample is the source of the 2 T cell receptor beta chains below, sequenced in a study of cytomegalovirus exposure and HLA in healthy donors. The PCR had 60 Vbeta and 13 Jbeta primers. Some clones are missing from TCRdb's copy, which holds only in-frame ones; the method was immunoSEQ multiplex PCR. The table has about 100,000 clones, roughly 80% seen once. The sample taken for sequencing was PBMCs. These receptors all stem from a woman aged 55-75 years in good health and CMV-seronegative.

In this sample, this clone turned up a few times. The chain uses TRBV5-4 and TRBJ2-2, with 9 bases identical to TRBD1. With 4 bases clipped from V and 6 bases from J, the junction kept 4 bases outside the gene matches. Germline V CDR1 and CDR2: SGHNT, YYREEE (reference sequence). This CDR3 is built from 14 residues. The CDR3 DNA reads TGTGCCAGCAGCCGGGACAGGGCGTCCGGGGAGCTGTTTTTT. Amino acids: CASSRDRASGELFF.

For the CDR3, the DNA is TGTGCCAGCAGCTCTGGGACTTCTAACACTGAAGCTTTCTTT. Amino acid sequence: CASSSGTSNTEAFF. The chain employs TRBV7-6 and TRBJ1-1, with D tentatively TRBD1 (5 bases). V was clipped by 4 bases and J by 2 bases, with 11 bases between them. The CDR3 spans 14 residues. In germline, CDR1 is SGHVS, CDR2 FNYEAQ. Together with reference TRBV7-6 and TRBJ1-1, the CDR3 gives the full variable domain: GAGVSQSPRYKVTKRGQDVALRCDPISGHVSLYWYRQALGQGPEFLTYFNYEAQQDKSGLPNDRFSAERPEGSISTLTIQRTEQRDSAMYRCASSSGTSNTEAFFGQGTRLTVV.